Each of the 27 T cell receptor beta chains below was sequenced from the same sample in a study of shared clonotypes between healthy human individuals (dated by TCRdb to about 2020). Receptor libraries were prepared by the immunoSEQ multiplex PCR assay. TCRdb stores this immuneACCESS table with in-frame sequences only. Part of the clones is absent; in the studies checked, under half of the shortfall reflects unresolved V genes, and no reason is known for the rest. This sample has roughly 1 million clones in its table, and around 82% of those were observed once. The ten largest clones add up to under 0.6% of the sample. The sample consisted of memory CD4+ T cells from PBMCs. The cell subset or site label on this specimen signifies: CD45RA-negative fraction. These receptors all come from a man between 18 and 35 years old in good health. Some clones in this sample may be carry-over from other donors' samples.

This clone was observed a single time. CDR3 region: CASAPGTGNSPLHF. Here the CDR3 DNA reads TGTGCCAGCGCCCCAGGGACAGGCAATTCACCCCTCCACTTT. The V and J genes are TRBV6-6 and TRBJ1-6, with 8 positions matching TRBD1. The length of the CDR3 is 14 residues. The V gene end was trimmed by 8 bases and the J gene end by 7 bases; junction bases not matched to a gene: 7. CDR1 is MNHNY and CDR2 is SVGAGI in the germline V gene (reference sequence).

The CDR3 reads CASSQDLQQRNTEAFF. CDR3 DNA sequence: TGCGCCAGCAGCCAAGATCTGCAACAGCGGAACACTGAAGCTTTCTTT. The chain is built from TRBV4-1 and TRBJ1-1; unclear D gene. The V end lost 0 bases, the J end lost 1 base, and 12 bases lay between the germline ends. Germline V lookup: CDR1 MGHRA, CDR2 YSYEKL. The CDR3 loop spans 16 amino acids.

This chain links TRBV7-6 with TRBJ2-7; D may be TRBD2 (6 bases). The CDR3 is 14 amino acids. Germline V gives CDR1 SGHVS, CDR2 FNYEAQ. V was clipped by 5 bases and J by 2 bases, with 13 bases between them. In DNA, the CDR3 is TGTGCCAGCAGCGCGCGGGACTCCGCCTACGAGCAGTACTTC. Translation gives CASSARDSAYEQYF.

The chain combines TRBV25-1 with TRBJ2-5, with a weak D call TRBD1 (5 bases). The tail of the sequence fits TRBJ2-7 better, so the J call may be wrong. Germline values: CDR1 MGHDK, CDR2 SYGVNS. CDR3 length: 14 amino acids. CDR3 region: CASSERGAAYEQYF. The CDR3 bases are TGTGCCAGCAGTGAAAGGGGTGCAGCCTACGAGCAGTACTTC.

This chain uses TRBV5-1 with TRBJ1-5; 9 nucleotides align to TRBD1. The CDR3 contains 16 residues. Trimming removed 0 bases from V and 5 bases from J; junction bases left unmatched: 6. CDR1 SGHRS and CDR2 YFSETQ come from the germline V gene. CDR3 in DNA: TGCGCCAGCAGCTTGGGCACAGGGGGCGCGGATCAGCCCCAGCATTTT. Its translation is CASSLGTGGADQPQHF.

The chain is built from TRBV19 and TRBJ1-5; weak D call: TRBD1 (6 bases). Germline-derived CDR1 and CDR2 are LNHDA and SQIVND (reference sequence). The CDR3 covers 16 residues. V was trimmed by 6 bases and J by 7 bases, leaving 22 bases between them. The CDR3 DNA is TGTGCCAGTAGGAGGGGGGGCCGGGGACTAGGACAGCCCCAGCATTTT. Amino acid sequence: CASRRGGRGLGQPQHF.

This sequence joins TRBV11-3 and TRBJ2-1; no clear D. V was shortened by 5 bases and J by 0 bases, with 14 bases between the two germline ends. The CDR3 runs 16 residues. The V gene's germline CDR1 is SGHNT and CDR2 YENEEA. CDR3 in amino acids: CASSPSRLSSYNEQFF. As DNA, the CDR3 is TGTGCCAGCAGCCCTTCCCGTTTAAGCTCCTACAATGAGCAGTTCTTC.

This clone was detected once. This chain uses TRBV30 with TRBJ2-2, with D unclear. The CDR3 covers 15 residues. Deletions cut 4 bases from V and 4 bases from J, with 16 bases between. Germline loops: CDR1 GTSNPN, CDR2 SVGIG (reference sequence). The DNA for the CDR3 is TGTGCCTGGAAGGTACGCGATTCCAGCACCGGGGAGCTGTTTTTT. Translation: CAWKVRDSSTGELFF.

The genes are TRBV6-5 and TRBJ1-2, with D unclear. Germline lookup yields CDR1 MNHEY and CDR2 SVGAGI. The CDR3 contains 14 residues. The V gene lost 7 bases and the J gene lost 4 bases, with 16 bases spanning the gap. In DNA form, the CDR3 reads TGTGCCAGCAAAGTGGGAGAGGCACGCTATGGCTACACCTTC. Translated: CASKVGEARYGYTF.

In this sample, this clone turned up many times. The chain has TRBV15 and TRBJ1-1, with D unclear. This CDR3 spans 13 amino acids. Germline V gene sequence: CDR1 LNHNV, CDR2 YYDKDF (reference sequence). V was cut by 1 base and J by 1 base, with 4 bases left in between. CDR3 sequence: CATSRAENTEAFF. The DNA of the CDR3 is TGTGCCACCAGCAGAGCAGAGAACACTGAAGCTTTCTTT.

V and J are TRBV28 and TRBJ2-5, with D uncertain. The CDR3 is made up of 14 amino acids. From germline, CDR1 is MDHEN and CDR2 SYDVKM. The V end lost 4 bases, the J end lost 1 base, and 10 bases lay between the germline ends. CDR3 residues: CASSSHRSQETQYF. The CDR3 DNA reads as TGTGCCAGCAGTTCCCACCGCAGCCAAGAGACCCAGTACTTC.

Regarding this clone: Other DNA sequences within the sample encode an identical CDR3. The rearrangement links TRBV4-2 to TRBJ2-7; 11 bases line up with TRBD2. The junction had 4 bases not matched to a gene; V was cut back by 4 bases and J by 2 bases. Germline loops: CDR1 LGHNA, CDR2 YNFKEQ. This CDR3 is 15 amino acids long. This CDR3 is CASSPGLAGTYEQYF. The CDR3 nucleotides read TGTGCCAGCAGCCCCGGACTAGCGGGTACCTACGAGCAGTACTTC.

The chain has TRBV10-3 and TRBJ1-5; TRBD1 aligns across 8 bases. V was pared by 7 bases and J by 7 bases, with 6 bases of the junction left unmatched. The CDR3 has 13 amino acids. CDR1 is ENHRY and CDR2 is SYGVKD in the germline V gene. The CDR3 bases are TGTGCCATCACAGGGGGCGAAGGGCAGCCCCAGCATTTT. The encoded protein is CAITGGEGQPQHF.

This sequence joins TRBV4-3 and TRBJ2-7; D is undetermined. This CDR3 has 14 amino acids. The ends were cut back, 1 base at V and 0 bases at J, with 7 bases in the middle. CDR1 is LGHNA and CDR2 is YSLEER in the germline V gene. The CDR3 bases are TGCGCCAGCAGCCAAGTCCTGTCCTCCTACGAGCAGTACTTC. It yields the protein CASSQVLSSYEQYF.

As for this clone: The junction and the germline gene differ at one end; a read error may be behind it. The chain carries TRBV7-3 and TRBJ2-2; no firm D call. The CDR3 loop spans 14 amino acids. CDR1 and CDR2 (germline): SGHTA, FQGTGA. The CDR3 DNA reads TGTGCCAGCACCTTAAACAGCAACACCGGGGAGCTGTTTTTT. This gives the protein CASTLNSNTGELFF.

On this clone itself: The conserved final phenylalanine or tryptophan is absent from the CDR3, which likely points to a read error. The limits of the CDR3 on the DNA are not certain, so only TCRdb's listed CDR3 is given. The V call is TRBV28, the J call TRBJ2-7; the table's D gene call, TRBD2, was not cross checked with the DNA. Counting both end residues, the CDR3 totals 12 amino acids. CDR1 and CDR2 from the germline V gene are MDHEN and SYDVKM. CDR3 sequence: CASSRGFRGPAI.

Note on this clone: Additional DNA sequences in this sample encode the identical CDR3. The CDR3 loop is CASSVAGDSYNEQFF. Written as DNA, the CDR3 is TGTGCCAGCAGCGTAGCAGGGGACTCCTACAATGAGCAGTTCTTC. The chain uses TRBV9 and TRBJ2-1, with a tentative D call TRBD1 (6 bases). With 0 bases removed from V and 0 bases from J, the gap between germline ends came to 7 bases. The CDR3 runs to 15 residues. Germline V gene data show CDR1 as SGDLS and CDR2 as YYNGEE.

The V and J genes are TRBV15 and TRBJ2-5, with D possibly TRBD2 on 5 matching bases. V was trimmed by 0 bases and J by 2 bases, leaving 10 bases between them. The CDR3 consists of 15 residues. Germline lookup yields CDR1 LNHNV and CDR2 YYDKDF (reference sequence). The CDR3 nucleotides are TGTGCCACCAGCAGAGATCCGACGGGGCAAGAGACCCAGTACTTC. This encodes CATSRDPTGQETQYF.

Details on this clone: Different DNA sequences within this sample yield the same CDR3. V is TRBV5-1 and J is TRBJ1-1; 9 bases match TRBD1. The J segment lost 1 base and the V segment lost 2 bases, leaving 3 bases of the junction unmatched. Per the germline V gene, CDR1 is SGHRS and CDR2 is YFSETQ. The CDR3 has 15 amino acids. The CDR3 here is CASSLRTGANTEAFF. The CDR3, as DNA: TGCGCCAGCAGCTTACGGACAGGGGCGAACACTGAAGCTTTCTTT.

This clone came up a few times. This chain links TRBV6-1 with TRBJ1-1, with D perhaps TRBD1 (5 bases). The CDR3 loop spans 14 amino acids. Germline assignment: CDR1 MNHNS and CDR2 SASEGT. Trimming took 4 bases from V and 5 from J, leaving 14 bases between them. This CDR3 reads CASSGTNTVTEAFF. The CDR3 coding sequence is TGTGCCAGCAGTGGGACAAATACTGTAACTGAAGCTTTCTTT.

Notes on this clone: This specimen includes other DNA sequences encoding the same CDR3. V gene TRBV19 combines with J gene TRBJ1-1; D unresolved. Trimming pared 3 bases from V and 4 bases from J, leaving 6 bases between. CDR3 length: 12 residues. In germline, CDR1 is LNHDA, CDR2 SQIVND (reference sequence). CDR3 region: CASSMGGTEAFF. The CDR3 nucleotides read TGTGCCAGTAGTATGGGTGGCACTGAAGCTTTCTTT. Drawing the rest from reference TRBV19 and TRBJ1-1, the complete variable domain is DGGITQSPKYLFRKEGQNVTLSCEQNLNHDAMYWYRQDPGQGLRLIYYSQIVNDFQKGDIAEGYSVSREKKESFPLTVTSAQKNPTAFYLCASSMGGTEAFFGQGTRLTVV.

The V and J genes are TRBV7-9 and TRBJ2-1; D possibly corresponds to TRBD1 (6 bases). Germline assignment: CDR1 SEHNR and CDR2 FQNEAQ (reference sequence). Trimming removed 0 bases at V and 11 bases at J, with 17 bases between. The CDR3 runs to 15 residues. CDR3 amino acids: CASSLARAGAPQQFF. CDR3 sequence (DNA): TGTGCCAGCAGCTTAGCGCGGGCAGGGGCCCCCCAGCAGTTCTTC. Full variable domain (rest looked up from reference TRBV7-9 and TRBJ2-1): DTGVSQNPRHKITKRGQNVTFRCDPISEHNRLYWYRQTLGQGPEFLTYFQNEAQLEKSRLLSDRFSAERPKGSFSTLEIQRTEQGDSAMYLCASSLARAGAPQQFFGPGTRLTVL.

This chain connects TRBV11-2 to TRBJ2-7, with TRBD2 matching over 7 bases. In germline, CDR1 is SGHAT, CDR2 FQNNGV. The CDR3 extends over 15 amino acids. V dropped 5 bases and J dropped 4; count of bases not matched to a gene: 11. The CDR3 DNA follows: TGTGCCAGCAGCCTACCGGGACTATTAATTTACGAGCAGTACTTC. Amino acids: CASSLPGLLIYEQYF.

The chain combines TRBV18 with TRBJ2-7, with 10 bases aligning to TRBD2. V trimming: 3 bases; J trimming: 6 bases; junction bases outside the gene matches: 8. The CDR3 runs 15 residues. Per germline, CDR1 KGHSH and CDR2 LQKENI. DNA for the CDR3: TGTGCCAGCTCACCGGGGCTAGCGGGAGACCCCGAGCAGTACTTC. It encodes CASSPGLAGDPEQYF.

The chain couples TRBV20-1 to TRBJ2-1; 7 bases are shared with TRBD2. The CDR3 has 10 residues. From germline, CDR1 is DFQATT and CDR2 SNEGSKA (reference sequence). The J segment lost 11 bases and the V segment lost 6 bases, leaving 4 bases of the junction unmatched. CDR3 region: CSAASGQQFF. The CDR3, as DNA: TGCAGTGCAGCTAGCGGACAGCAGTTCTTC.

This clone appeared a few times. The rearrangement uses TRBV7-3 and TRBJ1-1, with a tentative D call TRBD1 (5 bases). Trimming pared 5 bases from V and 0 bases from J, leaving 16 bases between. The CDR3 sequence is 16 residues long. Germline CDR1 reads SGHTA; CDR2 reads FQGTGA. CDR3 nucleotide sequence: TGTGCCAGCAGCGACAGACCACTGGGGATGAACACTGAAGCTTTCTTT. Translation gives CASSDRPLGMNTEAFF. Complete variable domain (other parts from reference TRBV7-3 and TRBJ1-1): GAGVSQTPSNKVTEKGKYVELRCDPISGHTALYWYRQSLGQGPEFLIYFQGTGAADDSGLPNDRFFAVRPEGSVSTLKIQRTERGDSAVYLCASSDRPLGMNTEAFFGQGTRLTVV.

The V and J genes are TRBV28 and TRBJ1-4; the match to TRBD1 covers 8 bases. The CDR3 is made up of 16 amino acids. V was clipped by 8 bases and J by 1 base; unmatched bases: 9. CDR1 is MDHEN and CDR2 is SYDVKM in the germline V gene. CDR3 coding DNA: TGTGCCAGCGGAAGACCAGGGGGCGTAACTAATGAAAAACTGTTTTTT. This encodes CASGRPGGVTNEKLFF.